This paragraph reports one T cell receptor beta chain. Its specificity is not known. This sample stems from a study of T cells after yellow fever vaccination. Study-wide results and limits: In post-booster samples, most primary-vaccination clones reappeared (approximately 95% CD4, 70% to 90% CD8). FACS-sorted repertoires could contain abundant clonotypes contaminating from the bulk population.

This CDR3 region has 15 residues. Germline V gene sequence: CDR1 GTSNPN, CDR2 SVGIG (reference sequence). Deletions cut 3 bases from V and 2 bases from J, with 15 bases between. In TCRdb, the 5' RACE reads were re-called with MiXCR into one record per CDR3 protein. The top ten hold 24% of the sample, which has a few hundred thousand distinct CDR3 sequences, approximately 4.2% seen once. The sample in question was PBMCs, obtained 5 days after the yellow fever booster vaccination. The V call is TRBV30, the J call TRBJ2-3; D ambiguous. The receptor was derived from a man aged 18 to 29 who received the YFV17D yellow fever vaccine. This CDR3 is CAWSSLAGITDTQYF. The CDR3 bases are TGTGCCTGGAGCTCGTTAGCTGGGATCACAGATACGCAGTATTTT.